The 18 T cell receptor beta chains listed next were all sequenced from one sample in a study of vaccination effects on CD4 cells after COVID-19. Before sequencing took place, the ViraFEST assay used viral peptide pools to expand antigen-specific CD4+ T cells. Culture proceeded for nine to ten days, and CD4+ T cells were then isolated. Previously uninfected by SARS-CoV-2, the vaccine recipients also showed negative nucleocapsid antibodies. These receptors are not linked to any known antigen. The protocol was immunoSEQ multiplex PCR, while the TCRdb copy is restricted to in-frame clones and leaves out a portion. The sample records tens of thousands of clones, around 70% being singletons. The source was CD4+ T cells from PBMCs cultured with SARS-CoV-2 spike peptides, collected before COVID-19 vaccination. All receptors derive from a human donor who received a COVID-19 vaccine.

CDR3 bases: TGTGCCAGCAGTTCGATTGGGGGGGGCGCGGCTGGGGCCAACGTCCTGACTTTC. Translated, it gives CASSSIGGGAAGANVLTF. The rearrangement uses TRBV28 and TRBJ2-6, with D perhaps TRBD2 (7 bases). Germline V CDR1 and CDR2: MDHEN, SYDVKM. This CDR3 spans 18 amino acids. Trimming removed 4 bases at V and 2 bases at J, with 18 bases between.

The rearrangement joins TRBV30 to TRBJ2-5; TRBD1 aligns across 7 bases. The V gene end was trimmed by 0 bases and the J gene end by 6 bases; junction bases not matched to a gene: 7. Germline V CDR1 and CDR2: GTSNPN, SVGIG (reference sequence). This CDR3 has 14 amino acids. The DNA of the CDR3 is TGTGCCTGGAGTGTTTATACAGGGGACAAGACCCAGTACTTC. Protein: CAWSVYTGDKTQYF. Using reference TRBV30 and TRBJ2-5 for the parts outside the CDR3, the full variable domain is SQTIHQWPATLVQPVGSPLSLECTVEGTSNPNLYWYRQAAGRGLQLLFYSVGIGQISSEVPQNLSASRPQDRQFILSSKKLLLSDSGFYLCAWSVYTGDKTQYFGPGTRLLVL.

The rearrangement uses TRBV5-1 and TRBJ2-1; 9 nucleotides agree with TRBD1. This CDR3 has 13 residues. The J segment lost 6 bases and the V segment lost 3 bases, leaving 1 base of the junction unmatched. Germline CDR1 SGHRS, CDR2 YFSETQ. CDR3 DNA: TGCGCCAGCAGCTGGGACAGGGCCAATGAGCAGTTCTTC. It is translated as CASSWDRANEQFF. Looking up the rest from reference TRBV5-1 and TRBJ2-1 gives the full variable domain: KAGVTQTPRYLIKTRGQQVTLSCSPISGHRSVSWYQQTPGQGLQFLFEYFSETQRNKGNFPGRFSGRQFSNSRSEMNVSTLELGDSALYLCASSWDRANEQFFGPGTRLTVL.

The V gene is TRBV13, the J gene TRBJ1-2, with TRBD1 matching 7 bases. This CDR3 contains 13 residues. Germline V lookup: CDR1 PRHDT, CDR2 FYEKMQ (reference sequence). V shed 0 bases and J 6 bases; nucleotides not matched to a gene: 1. The CDR3 nucleotides are TGTGCCAGCAGCTTAGGGCAGGGGGATGGCTACACCTTC. It codes for CASSLGQGDGYTF.

The CDR3 DNA follows: TGTGCCATCAGTGAGTTGATCCGGAGCACCGGGGAGCTGTTTTTT. Translation: CAISELIRSTGELFF. The chain couples TRBV10-3 to TRBJ2-2; no reliable D call. The V end was cut by 1 base, the J end by 4 bases, with 10 bases between. CDR1 is ENHRY, CDR2 SYGVKD, per germline. This CDR3 spans 15 amino acids.

This chain joins TRBV5-1 and TRBJ2-2; a possible D gene is TRBD1 (5 bases). The CDR3 is 15 amino acids. V was clipped by 4 bases and J by 1 base, with 11 bases between them. Germline CDR1 reads SGHRS; CDR2 reads YFSETQ. DNA for the CDR3: TGCGCCAGCAGCCCTTACACAGGGAACACCGGGGAGCTGTTTTTT. This encodes CASSPYTGNTGELFF.

The chain links TRBV7-9 to TRBJ2-3; weak D call: TRBD2 (5 bases). Trimming took off 5 bases at V and 0 bases at J, with 9 bases between the two ends. This CDR3 is 14 amino acids long. CDR1 and CDR2 from the germline V gene are SEHNR and FQNEAQ (reference sequence). CDR3 loop: CASSVPGSTDTQYF. In nucleotides, the CDR3 is TGTGCCAGCAGCGTCCCGGGGAGCACAGATACGCAGTATTTT.

This rearrangement joins TRBV4-1 to TRBJ1-2; D gene uncertain. The CDR3 loop spans 16 amino acids. From germline, CDR1 is MGHRA and CDR2 YSYEKL. Trimming left V 1 base short and J 2 bases short, with 14 bases between. CDR3 loop: CASSQVGRARNYGYTF. CDR3 coding DNA: TGCGCCAGCAGCCAAGTCGGTCGGGCAAGAAACTATGGCTACACCTTC.

J is TRBJ2-3 and V is TRBV10-3, with D perhaps matching TRBD2 (5 bases). With 6 bases removed from V and 4 bases from J, the gap between germline ends came to 20 bases. Germline V CDR1 and CDR2: ENHRY, SYGVKD. This CDR3 is 16 amino acids long. The CDR3 sequence is CAISFQGRGGADTQYF. The CDR3 region has the DNA TGTGCCATCAGCTTCCAAGGACGGGGTGGGGCAGATACGCAGTATTTT.

The gene calls are TRBV2 and TRBJ2-6, with D perhaps matching TRBD1 (7 bases). Germline CDR1 reads SNHLY; CDR2 reads FYNNEI. The CDR3 covers 18 residues. V was clipped by 4 bases and J by 2 bases, with 18 bases between them. The CDR3 protein is CASSGETGRSPGANVLTF. CDR3 nucleotide sequence: TGTGCCAGCAGTGGGGAGACAGGGAGGTCTCCTGGGGCCAACGTCCTGACTTTC.

This chain connects TRBV9 to TRBJ2-2; possibly TRBD2 for D (5 bases). The germline V gene encodes CDR1 SGDLS and CDR2 YYNGEE. This CDR3 has 17 amino acids. Trimming removed 4 bases at V and 4 bases at J, with 20 bases between. The CDR3 here is CASSPGFGREGTGELFF. CDR3 coding DNA: TGTGCCAGCAGCCCTGGTTTTGGGCGCGAGGGCACCGGGGAGCTGTTTTTT. The whole variable domain, filled in from reference TRBV9 and TRBJ2-2, reads DSGVTQTPKHLITATGQRVTLRCSPRSGDLSVYWYQQSLDQGLQFLIQYYNGEERAKGNILERFSAQQFPDLHSELNLSSLELGDSALYFCASSPGFGREGTGELFFGEGSRLTVL.

The rearrangement joins TRBV5-4 to TRBJ2-3; 14 positions match TRBD2. In germline, CDR1 is SGHNT, CDR2 YYREEE (reference sequence). J gave up 1 base and V 3 bases, and 1 base lay outside the gene matches. CDR3 length: 16 amino acids. The CDR3: CASSWGLAGGTDTQYF. The CDR3 DNA follows: TGTGCCAGCAGCTGGGGACTAGCGGGGGGCACAGATACGCAGTATTTT.

The chain uses TRBV5-1 and TRBJ2-7; no definite D call. CDR1 and CDR2 from the germline V gene are SGHRS and YFSETQ. The CDR3 is 14 residues long. V dropped 4 bases and J dropped 5 bases, with 16 bases sitting between them. DNA of the CDR3: TGCGCCAGCAGCCTCCGGATCGTGGGTCACGAGCAGTACTTC. Protein: CASSLRIVGHEQYF.

The gene calls are TRBV21-1 and TRBJ2-7; the table's D call of TRBD2 was not tested on the DNA. TRBV21-1 is a pseudogene locus. The CDR3 contains 17 residues. CDR3 nucleotide sequence: TGTGCCAGCAGCCCCCCAGGACGCGGGGGCGGGTCCTACGAGCAGTACTTC. Translating gives CASSPPGRGGGSYEQYF.

The V and J genes are TRBV7-8 and TRBJ2-1, with 7 bases lining up with TRBD1. The ends lost 4 bases at V and 5 bases at J; junction bases unmatched: 2. The CDR3 length is 13 residues. Germline V gene sequence: CDR1 SGHVS, CDR2 FQNEAQ. Written as DNA, the CDR3 is TGTGCCAGCAGCTATGACAGGGACAATGAGCAGTTCTTC. This translates into CASSYDRDNEQFF.

The V call is TRBV7-9, the J call TRBJ1-3, with unresolved D. The CDR3 runs 12 residues. Germline V gene lookup returns CDR1 SEHNR and CDR2 FQNEAQ (reference sequence). Trimming took off 4 bases at V and 2 bases at J, with 3 bases between the two ends. The CDR3 nucleotides read TGTGCCAGCAGCTCAGCTGGAAACACCATATATTTT. Protein: CASSSAGNTIYF.

The chain links TRBV5-6 to TRBJ2-7; 7 bases fit TRBD2. The V and J ends lost 0 bases and 3 bases, in that order; junction bases with no gene match: 6. From germline, CDR1 is SGHDT and CDR2 YYEEEE. This CDR3 has 15 residues. The CDR3 is CASSLETSFVYEQYF. The CDR3 region has the DNA TGTGCCAGCAGCTTGGAGACTAGCTTTGTCTACGAGCAGTACTTC.

This chain links TRBV11-3 with TRBJ2-7, with D tentatively TRBD2 (6 bases). The ends were cut back, 2 bases at V and 3 bases at J, with 14 bases in the middle. The germline gives CDR1 SGHNT, CDR2 YENEEA. CDR3 length: 15 residues. The CDR3: CASSLRGGTDYEQYF. Here the CDR3 DNA reads TGTGCCAGCAGCTTACGGGGCGGGACCGACTACGAGCAGTACTTC.